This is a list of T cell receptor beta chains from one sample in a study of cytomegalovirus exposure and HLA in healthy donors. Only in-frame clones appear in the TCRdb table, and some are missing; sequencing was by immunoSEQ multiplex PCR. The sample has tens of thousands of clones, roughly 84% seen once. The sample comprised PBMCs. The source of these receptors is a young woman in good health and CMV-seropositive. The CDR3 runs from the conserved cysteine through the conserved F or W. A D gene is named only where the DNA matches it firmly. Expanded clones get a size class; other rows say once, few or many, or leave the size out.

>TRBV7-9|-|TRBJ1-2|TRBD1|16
TGTGCCAGCAGCCCGACGTCTTCCGGGACAGGGAGTGGCTACACCTTC
CASSPTSSGTGSGYTF
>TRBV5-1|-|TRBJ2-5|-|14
TGCGCCAGCAGTTCAGCGGTTCCACAAGAGACCCAGTACTTC
CASSSAVPQETQYF
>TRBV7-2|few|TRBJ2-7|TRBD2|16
TGTGCCAGCAGCGCAGCTAGCGGGGGGCTCCCCTGGGAGCAGTACTTC
CASSAASGGLPWEQYF
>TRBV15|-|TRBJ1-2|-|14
TGTGCCACCAGCAGAGGTCATCACTTCTATGGCTACACCTTC
CATSRGHHFYGYTF
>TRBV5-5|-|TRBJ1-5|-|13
TGTGCCAGCAGCTTACTGCGGAATCAGCCCCAGCATTTT
CASSLLRNQPQHF
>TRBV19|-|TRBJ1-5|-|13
TGTGCCAGTAGTATAGCTTTTAATCAGCCCCAGCATTTT
CASSIAFNQPQHF
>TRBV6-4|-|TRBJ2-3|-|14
TGTGCCAGCAGTGACGGACACCGCACAGATACGCAGTATTTT
CASSDGHRTDTQYF
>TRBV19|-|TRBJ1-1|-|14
TGTGCCAGTAGTATTGGATTCGGTCTGGGGGGGGCTTTCTTT
CASSIGFGLGGAFF
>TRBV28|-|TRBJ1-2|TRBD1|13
TGTTCTCCGCTCTCTGGACAGGGTTATGGCTACACCTTC
CSPLSGQGYGYTF
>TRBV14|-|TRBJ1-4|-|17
TGTGCCAGCAGCCAAGATCTTGCGCCCGGGGGTAATGAAAAACTGTTTTTT
CASSQDLAPGGNEKLFF